The 8 T cell receptor beta chains presented below share a single source sample, sequenced in a study of blood T cells in healthy people across ages. A sample-barcoded 5' primer and a J-beta primer mix were used in a second PCR of roughly 7 to 12 cycles. TCRdb reprocessed the 5' RACE reads via MiXCR and lists one record per CDR3 protein. In the table there are approximately 1,100,000 distinct CDR3 sequences, over 35% of which are singletons. Sequenced material: blood. The receptors were gathered from a woman in her fifties or sixties in good health.

The chain uses TRBV5-1 and TRBJ2-5, with 9 bases aligning to TRBD2. V dropped 0 bases and J dropped 11; count of bases not matched to a gene: 11. Germline loops: CDR1 SGHRS, CDR2 YFSETQ. This CDR3 comprises 15 residues. This CDR3 is CASSLVLAGTNEQYF. CDR3 in DNA: TGCGCCAGCAGCTTGGTTCTAGCGGGGACCAATGAGCAGTACTTC.

The V gene is TRBV4-1, the J gene TRBJ2-1; 12 bases map to TRBD2. J was trimmed by 10 bases and V by 3 bases; bases with no gene match: 10. Germline lookup yields CDR1 MGHRA and CDR2 YSYEKL. This CDR3 spans 16 amino acids. The CDR3 spells CASSHQRLAGDQEQFF. Here the CDR3 DNA reads TGCGCCAGCAGCCATCAAAGACTAGCGGGAGACCAGGAGCAGTTCTTC.

Ten or more counts support this clonotype. The chain combines TRBV28 with TRBJ2-3; tentative D call: TRBD2 (5 bases). The CDR3 is 15 amino acids. Deletions cut 2 bases from V and 5 bases from J, with 14 bases between. Germline lookup yields CDR1 MDHEN and CDR2 SYDVKM. CDR3 coding DNA: TGTGCCAGCAGTTTAATTGCGGGCACCGGAGATACGCAGTATTTT. It specifies CASSLIAGTGDTQYF. Based on the CDR3 plus reference TRBV28 and TRBJ2-3, the full variable domain is DVKVTQSSRYLVKRTGEKVFLECVQDMDHENMFWYRQDPGLGLRLIYFSYDVKMKEKGDIPEGYSVSREKKERFSLILESASTNQTSMYLCASSLIAGTGDTQYFGPGTRLTVL.

This rearrangement joins TRBV20-1 to TRBJ2-4, with D possibly matching TRBD1 (6 bases). This CDR3 is 15 amino acids long. Germline CDR1 and CDR2: DFQATT and SNEGSKA (reference sequence). V gave up 6 bases and J gave up 0 bases, with 15 bases separating them. CDR3 DNA sequence: TGCAGTGCACGAAAGGGGGACCTAGCCAAAAACATTCAGTACTTC. This encodes CSARKGDLAKNIQYF.

Worth noting for this clonotype: At one boundary the junction diverges from the germline segment, which might be a read error. The J gene is TRBJ2-1, the V gene TRBV27, with 11 positions matching TRBD2. Germline CDR1 is MNHEY and CDR2 is SMNVEV (reference sequence). The length of the CDR3 is 15 residues. The CDR3 sequence: CACSSGLAASYEQFF. The CDR3 DNA is TGTGCCTGCAGTTCGGGACTAGCGGCATCATATGAGCAGTTCTTC.

This rearrangement joins TRBV7-2 to TRBJ1-1, with D unresolved. Germline values: CDR1 SGHTA, CDR2 FQGNSA. Trimming pared 1 base from V and 5 bases from J, leaving 17 bases between. This CDR3 is built from 16 residues. CDR3 sequence (DNA): TGTGCCAGCAGCTTAGACGGGTCGAACCGCGGGACTGAAGCTTTCTTT. Encoded protein: CASSLDGSNRGTEAFF.

This clonotype was detected only once. This sequence joins TRBV27 and TRBJ2-1; possible D gene TRBD1, 5 bases. The CDR3 loop spans 15 amino acids. Germline V gene lookup returns CDR1 MNHEY and CDR2 SMNVEV (reference sequence). Trimming took 3 bases from V and 5 from J, leaving 14 bases between them. The CDR3 DNA reads as TGTGCCAGCAGTTTGGGCAGGGTTCGGGACAATGAGCAGTTCTTC. Translated: CASSLGRVRDNEQFF.

The chain couples TRBV3-1 to TRBJ1-2; D gene ambiguous. The length of the CDR3 is 15 residues. The germline V gene has CDR1 LGHDT and CDR2 YNNKEL (reference sequence). V gave up 4 bases and J gave up 0 bases, with 12 bases separating them. This CDR3 reads CASSPRRNANYGYTF. CDR3 nucleotide sequence: TGTGCCAGCAGCCCCAGGAGAAACGCTAACTATGGCTACACCTTC.